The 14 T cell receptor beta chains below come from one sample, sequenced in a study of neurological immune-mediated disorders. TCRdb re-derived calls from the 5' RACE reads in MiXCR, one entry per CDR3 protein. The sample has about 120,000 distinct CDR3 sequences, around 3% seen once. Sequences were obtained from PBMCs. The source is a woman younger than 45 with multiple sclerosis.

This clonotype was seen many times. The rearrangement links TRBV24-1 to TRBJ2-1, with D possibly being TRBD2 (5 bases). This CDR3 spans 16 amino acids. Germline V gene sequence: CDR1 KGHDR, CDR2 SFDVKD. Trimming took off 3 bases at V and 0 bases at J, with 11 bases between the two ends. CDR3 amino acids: CATSDAVGSSYNEQFF. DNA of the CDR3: TGTGCCACCAGTGATGCAGTAGGGAGCTCCTACAATGAGCAGTTCTTC.

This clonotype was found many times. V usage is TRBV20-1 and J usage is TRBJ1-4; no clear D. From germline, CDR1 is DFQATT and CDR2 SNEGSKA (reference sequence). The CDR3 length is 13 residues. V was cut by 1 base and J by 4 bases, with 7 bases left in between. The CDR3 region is CSARGQNNEKLFF. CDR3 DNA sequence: TGCAGTGCTAGAGGGCAGAATAATGAAAAACTGTTTTTT.

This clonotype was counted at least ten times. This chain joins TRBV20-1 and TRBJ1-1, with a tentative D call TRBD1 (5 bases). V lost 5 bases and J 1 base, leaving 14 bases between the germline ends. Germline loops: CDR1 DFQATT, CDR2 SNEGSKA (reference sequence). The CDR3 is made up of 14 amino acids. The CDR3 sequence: CSAFEGAWNTEAFF. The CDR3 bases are TGCAGTGCTTTTGAAGGGGCATGGAACACTGAAGCTTTCTTT.

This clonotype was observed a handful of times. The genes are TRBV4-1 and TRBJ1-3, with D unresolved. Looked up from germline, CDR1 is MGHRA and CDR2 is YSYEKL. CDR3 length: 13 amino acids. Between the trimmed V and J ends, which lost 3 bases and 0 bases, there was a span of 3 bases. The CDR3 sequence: CASSQPSGNTIYF. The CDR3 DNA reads TGCGCCAGCAGCCAGCCCTCTGGAAACACCATATATTTT.

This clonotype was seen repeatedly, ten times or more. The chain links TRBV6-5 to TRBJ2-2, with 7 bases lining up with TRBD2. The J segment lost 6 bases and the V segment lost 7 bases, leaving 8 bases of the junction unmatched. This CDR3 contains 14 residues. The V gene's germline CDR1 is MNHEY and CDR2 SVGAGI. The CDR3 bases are TGTGCCAGCATCCCAGCGGGGTATGCCGGGGAGCTGTTTTTT. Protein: CASIPAGYAGELFF.

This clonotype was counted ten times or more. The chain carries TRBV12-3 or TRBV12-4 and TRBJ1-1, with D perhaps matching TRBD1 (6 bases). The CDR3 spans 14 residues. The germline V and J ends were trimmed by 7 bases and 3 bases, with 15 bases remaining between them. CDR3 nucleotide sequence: TGTGCCAGCACCGTGACAGGTGTCGACACTGAAGCTTTCTTT. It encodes CASTVTGVDTEAFF.

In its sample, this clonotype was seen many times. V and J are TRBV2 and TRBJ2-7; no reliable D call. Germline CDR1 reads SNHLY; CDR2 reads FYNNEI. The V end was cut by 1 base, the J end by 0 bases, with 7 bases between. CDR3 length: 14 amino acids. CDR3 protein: CASSEDPYSYEQYF. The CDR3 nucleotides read TGTGCCAGCAGTGAAGATCCCTACTCCTACGAGCAGTACTTC. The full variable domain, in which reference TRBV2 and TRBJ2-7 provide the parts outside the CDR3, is EPEVTQTPSHQVTQMGQEVILRCVPISNHLYFYWYRQILGQKVEFLVSFYNNEISEKSEIFDDQFSVERPDGSNFTLKIRSTKLEDSAMYFCASSEDPYSYEQYFGPGTRLTVT.

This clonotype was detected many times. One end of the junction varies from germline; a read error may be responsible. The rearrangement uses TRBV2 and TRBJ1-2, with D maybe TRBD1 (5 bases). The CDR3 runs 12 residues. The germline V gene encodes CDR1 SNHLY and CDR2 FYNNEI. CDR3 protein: CASSEAGLLPLF. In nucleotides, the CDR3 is TGTGCCAGCAGTGAGGCGGGACTTCTACCACTCTTC.

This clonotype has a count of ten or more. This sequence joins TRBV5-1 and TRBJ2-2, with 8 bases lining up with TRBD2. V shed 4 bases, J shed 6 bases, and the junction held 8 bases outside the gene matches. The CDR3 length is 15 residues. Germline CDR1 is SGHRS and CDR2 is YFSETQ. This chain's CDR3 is CASSADTGGSGELFF. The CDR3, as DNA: TGCGCCAGCAGCGCCGACACGGGAGGGTCCGGGGAGCTGTTTTTT.

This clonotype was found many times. The CDR3 DNA sequence: TGTGCCATCAGTGAGTCTCAAGGGGGGGCAGAGAGCACAGATACGCAGTATTTT. Its translation: CAISESQGGAESTDTQYF. This chain joins TRBV10-3 and TRBJ2-3, with a weak D call TRBD2 (7 bases). V was clipped by 0 bases and J by 0 bases, with 16 bases between them. CDR3 length equals 18 residues. Germline V CDR1 and CDR2: ENHRY, SYGVKD.

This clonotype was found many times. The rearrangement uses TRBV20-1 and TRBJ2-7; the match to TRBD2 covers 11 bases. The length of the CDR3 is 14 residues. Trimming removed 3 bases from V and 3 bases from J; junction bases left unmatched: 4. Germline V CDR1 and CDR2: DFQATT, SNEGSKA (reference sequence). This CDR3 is CSARGTSGGYEQYF. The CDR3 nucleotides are TGCAGTGCTAGGGGGACTAGCGGCGGCTACGAGCAGTACTTC.

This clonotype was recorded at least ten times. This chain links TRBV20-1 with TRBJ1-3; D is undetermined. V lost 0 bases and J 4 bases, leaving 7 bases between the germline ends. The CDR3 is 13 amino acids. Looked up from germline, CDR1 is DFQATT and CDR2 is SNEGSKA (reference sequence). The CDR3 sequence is CSARDRPGNTIYF. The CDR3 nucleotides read TGCAGTGCTAGAGATAGACCAGGAAACACCATATATTTT.

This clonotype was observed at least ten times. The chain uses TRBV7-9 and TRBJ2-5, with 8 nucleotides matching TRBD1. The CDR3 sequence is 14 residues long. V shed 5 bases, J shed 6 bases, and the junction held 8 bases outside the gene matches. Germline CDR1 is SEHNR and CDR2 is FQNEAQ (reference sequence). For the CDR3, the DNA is TGTGCCAGCAGCCCCGAAGACAGGGGCCAGACCCAGTACTTC. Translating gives CASSPEDRGQTQYF.

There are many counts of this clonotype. The CDR3 reads CSARDLAGGPDEQYF. In DNA form, the CDR3 reads TGCAGTGCTAGAGACCTAGCGGGGGGGCCCGACGAGCAGTACTTC. The chain is built from TRBV20-1 and TRBJ2-7; 12 bases agree with TRBD2. The J segment lost 5 bases and the V segment lost 0 bases, leaving 5 bases of the junction unmatched. Germline V gene lookup returns CDR1 DFQATT and CDR2 SNEGSKA (reference sequence). This CDR3 is 15 amino acids long.